This T cell receptor beta chain was recovered during a study of radiotherapy plus CTLA-4 blockade in lung cancer listed by TCRdb under 2018. Background for the entire study: Objective responses were observed in about a sixth of enrolled patients, and disease control was achieved in 31%.

Cut back by 4 bases and 2 bases, the V and J ends lie 10 bases apart. The germline V gene yields MRHNA for CDR1 and SNTAGT for CDR2. The CDR3 goes from the cysteine to the phenylalanine over 14 residues. Left in the record is the CDR3 DNA by itself, 42 bases read in frame from the first base. The study tested focal radiation therapy combined with CTLA-4 blockade (ipilimumab) in patients with chemo-refractory metastatic non-small-cell lung cancer. What the authors observed across the whole study: TCR clones derived from tumors expanded in peripheral blood after treatment with radiotherapy and ipilimumab. The strongest predictors of response were reported to be early dynamic shifts in blood T cell clones along with a rise in serum interferon-beta following radiation.

As regards this clone: Its specific antigen is unknown. No quality values exist for individual bases; no much larger clone is one base distant.

Library preparation employed the immunoSEQ multiplex PCR assay. In TCRdb, the immuneACCESS table is reduced to in-frame sequences with V and J assigned. These tables do not hold every clone; where another copy was compared, an unresolved V gene accounts for under half, and the others remain unexplained. The sample table shows approximately 28,000 clones, and less than 80% are seen once. In total, the top ten clones hold 7.7% of the sample. The TCR sequence derives from a human donor with non-small cell lung cancer who had stable disease on radiotherapy plus ipilimumab. This chain is built from TRBV6-4 and TRBJ2-3; the D gene is perhaps TRBD1 or TRBD2, each of them matching over 5 bases. This sample comprised peripheral blood, obtained from a patient treated with radiotherapy plus ipilimumab. The DNA sequence is as follows: TGTGCCAGCAGTGTTGACGGGGCCACAGATACGCAGTATTTT. Its amino acids are CASSVDGATDTQYF.